Listed here are 20 T cell receptor beta chains from one sample, sequenced in a study of OX40 agonist ivuxolimab in advanced cancers. This table comes from immunoSEQ multiplex PCR, and its TCRdb copy is limited to in-frame clones, with some not included. This sample carries tens of thousands of clones, around 83% of them seen once, and the ten largest clones take about 2.1%. The specimen was CD4+ or CD8+ T cells sorted from blood, collected in a trial of the OX40 agonist ivuxolimab. The source is an adult with an advanced solid tumor such as melanoma, head and neck, liver or kidney cancer.

In this sample, this clone turned up once. The chain is built from TRBV6-1 and TRBJ1-4; D may be TRBD1 (6 bases). The CDR3 has 14 residues. Germline-derived CDR1 and CDR2 are MNHNS and SASEGT. V was shortened by 1 base and J by 8 bases, with 11 bases between the two germline ends. CDR3 sequence: CASSEGGLGEKLFF. CDR3 DNA sequence: TGTGCCAGCAGTGAAGGGGGGCTTGGGGAAAAACTGTTTTTT.

This chain connects TRBV7-9 to TRBJ1-6, with D perhaps TRBD1 (5 bases). The V gene's germline CDR1 is SEHNR and CDR2 FQNEAQ (reference sequence). This CDR3 comprises 17 residues. Trimming took off 4 bases at V and 0 bases at J, with 13 bases between the two ends. The CDR3 loop is CASSWRGSSSYNSPLHF. CDR3 sequence (DNA): TGTGCCAGCAGCTGGAGGGGCTCAAGCTCCTATAATTCACCCCTCCACTTT.

The rearrangement links TRBV30 to TRBJ2-3, with 9 bases fitting TRBD2. The V gene end was trimmed by 4 bases and the J gene end by 6 bases; junction bases not matched to a gene: 11. The germline CDR1 and CDR2 sequences are GTSNPN and SVGIG (reference sequence). The length of the CDR3 is 15 residues. Here the CDR3 reads CAWNRLASGTDTQYF. For the CDR3, the DNA is TGTGCCTGGAATAGGCTCGCTAGCGGGACCGATACGCAGTATTTT.

The CDR3 protein is CASSLPTGRGETQYF. CDR3 in DNA: TGTGCCAGCAGTTTACCGACAGGGCGAGGAGAGACCCAGTACTTC. The chain is built from TRBV28 and TRBJ2-5; 7 nucleotides agree with TRBD1. The germline CDR1 and CDR2 sequences are MDHEN and SYDVKM. The CDR3 is 15 amino acids. With 2 bases clipped from V and 4 bases from J, the junction kept 7 bases outside the gene matches.

V is TRBV5-1 and J is TRBJ2-4, with 8 bases aligning to TRBD1. CDR3 length: 15 amino acids. The germline V gene has CDR1 SGHRS and CDR2 YFSETQ. V lost 0 bases to trimming and J lost 6 bases; unmatched junction nucleotides: 5. CDR3 bases: TGCGCCAGCAGCTTGGTATCAGGGGGCCTAAACATTCAGTACTTC. Translated, it gives CASSLVSGGLNIQYF.

This chain joins TRBV28 and TRBJ1-5, with D tentatively TRBD1 (5 bases). This CDR3 is built from 14 residues. The V gene lost 6 bases and the J gene lost 5 bases, with 14 bases spanning the gap. Germline V gives CDR1 MDHEN, CDR2 SYDVKM. CDR3 region: CASRDAGIHQPQHF. The CDR3 DNA reads TGTGCCAGCAGAGACGCAGGGATTCATCAGCCCCAGCATTTT.

The chain is built from TRBV4-1 and TRBJ2-1, with 9 nucleotides matching TRBD1. The CDR3 is made up of 16 amino acids. Germline CDR1 is MGHRA and CDR2 is YSYEKL. Germline trimming cut 4 bases from V and 2 bases from J; bases unmatched to any gene: 6. The CDR3 loop reads CASSPTGTGTYNEQFF. The CDR3 nucleotides read TGCGCCAGCAGCCCGACCGGGACAGGGACCTACAATGAGCAGTTCTTC.

The gene calls are TRBV15 and TRBJ2-7, with D tentatively TRBD1 (6 bases). CDR1 is LNHNV, CDR2 YYDKDF, per germline (reference sequence). Trimming removed 0 bases at V and 7 bases at J, with 13 bases between. The CDR3 extends over 14 amino acids. This chain's CDR3 is CATSRDSGVEEQYF. The DNA for the CDR3 is TGTGCCACCAGCAGAGATTCAGGGGTGGAAGAGCAGTACTTC.

A few counts support this clone. The chain recombines TRBV6-6 with TRBJ1-2, with unresolved D. Trimming pared 8 bases from V and 3 bases from J, leaving 13 bases between. This CDR3 has 13 residues. In germline, CDR1 is MNHNY, CDR2 SVGAGI (reference sequence). The CDR3 nucleotides read TGTGCCAGCTTGCACGACAAAGACTATGGCTACACCTTC. It translates to CASLHDKDYGYTF.

The chain carries TRBV5-1 and TRBJ1-3; possible D gene TRBD1, 5 bases. Trimming removed 0 bases at V and 0 bases at J, with 10 bases between. Germline V gives CDR1 SGHRS, CDR2 YFSETQ. The CDR3 totals 16 residues. CDR3 nucleotides: TGCGCCAGCAGCTTGGCAGGGATCGACTCTGGAAACACCATATATTTT. Translation gives CASSLAGIDSGNTIYF.

The chain is built from TRBV2 and TRBJ2-3; D unresolved. The CDR3 length is 13 residues. Germline CDR1 reads SNHLY; CDR2 reads FYNNEI. Between the trimmed V and J ends, which lost 5 bases and 6 bases, there was a span of 12 bases. In nucleotides, the CDR3 is TGTGCCAGCAGTACCGGTCCCCAGGATACGCAGTATTTT. It encodes CASSTGPQDTQYF.

This clone has just a few counts. The chain recombines TRBV9 with TRBJ2-3; tentatively, D is TRBD1 (6 bases). Looked up from germline, CDR1 is SGDLS and CDR2 is YYNGEE. The ends were cut back, 2 bases at V and 5 bases at J, with 15 bases in the middle. The CDR3 runs to 15 residues. The CDR3 sequence: CASSVSPGTQDTQYF. Here the CDR3 DNA reads TGTGCCAGCAGCGTCTCCCCCGGGACACAAGATACGCAGTATTTT. The full variable domain, completed using reference TRBV9 and TRBJ2-3, is DSGVTQTPKHLITATGQRVTLRCSPRSGDLSVYWYQQSLDQGLQFLIQYYNGEERAKGNILERFSAQQFPDLHSELNLSSLELGDSALYFCASSVSPGTQDTQYFGPGTRLTVL.

V is TRBV28 and J is TRBJ2-1, with 8 bases fitting TRBD1. In germline, CDR1 is MDHEN, CDR2 SYDVKM. The CDR3 length is 15 residues. V was clipped by 5 bases and J by 2 bases; unmatched bases: 5. The CDR3 DNA is TGTGCCAGCAGTCCGACAGGGGAGCCCTACAATGAGCAGTTCTTC. Amino acids: CASSPTGEPYNEQFF. The whole variable domain, remainder taken from reference TRBV28 and TRBJ2-1, is DVKVTQSSRYLVKRTGEKVFLECVQDMDHENMFWYRQDPGLGLRLIYFSYDVKMKEKGDIPEGYSVSREKKERFSLILESASTNQTSMYLCASSPTGEPYNEQFFGPGTRLTVL.

The chain combines TRBV28 with TRBJ2-5, with 16 bases lining up with TRBD2. With V trimmed by 5 bases and J by 4 bases, 10 bases remained unmatched. The V gene's germline CDR1 is MDHEN and CDR2 SYDVKM. The CDR3 is 18 residues long. The CDR3 coding sequence is TGTGCCAGCAGTAACGCGCTGGGGACTAGCGGGAGGGGAGAGACCCAGTACTTC. The encoded protein is CASSNALGTSGRGETQYF.

The chain combines TRBV9 with TRBJ2-3, with unresolved D. V lost 0 bases to trimming and J lost 0 bases, with 11 bases between them. CDR3 length: 16 amino acids. Per the germline V gene, CDR1 is SGDLS and CDR2 is YYNGEE. The CDR3 spells CASSVVPAPSTDTQYF. In DNA form, the CDR3 reads TGTGCCAGCAGCGTAGTCCCAGCCCCTAGCACAGATACGCAGTATTTT.

This chain links TRBV6-1 with TRBJ1-1; 7 bases agree with TRBD1. V lost 7 bases, J lost 4 bases, and 6 bases stayed unmatched. This CDR3 has 13 residues. CDR1 is MNHNS and CDR2 is SASEGT in the germline V gene. The CDR3 sequence: CASISRGSTEAFF. The CDR3, as DNA: TGTGCCAGCATCTCCAGGGGGTCCACTGAAGCTTTCTTT.

V usage is TRBV29-1 and J usage is TRBJ1-2; TRBD1 aligns across 9 bases. CDR1 and CDR2 from the germline V gene are SQVTM and ANQGSEA. V shed 2 bases, J shed 7 bases, and the junction held 14 bases outside the gene matches. The CDR3 loop spans 16 amino acids. The CDR3 region is CSVEPVQGAPVVGYTF. DNA for the CDR3: TGCAGCGTTGAACCCGTACAGGGGGCGCCAGTTGTTGGCTACACCTTC.

The CDR3 DNA follows: TGTGCCAGCAGCCAAGATCTTCCTTACGAGCAGTACTTC. This sequence encodes CASSQDLPYEQYF. The chain recombines TRBV4-2 with TRBJ2-7; D uncertain. The CDR3 is 13 amino acids. CDR1 is LGHNA, CDR2 YNFKEQ, per germline. Trimming cost V 0 bases and J 4 bases, with 7 bases left between them.

V and J are TRBV6-1 and TRBJ1-2; D call uncertain. CDR1 and CDR2 (germline): MNHNS, SASEGT. V lost 6 bases to trimming and J lost 3 bases, with 11 bases between them. The CDR3 loop spans 13 amino acids. Here the CDR3 DNA reads TGTGCCAGCAGGGTCGACTTCGACTATGGCTACACCTTC. Protein product: CASRVDFDYGYTF.

This clone was picked up a small number of times. The chain couples TRBV5-1 to TRBJ2-1; D gene ambiguous. The CDR3 spans 14 residues. Trimming took off 2 bases at V and 9 bases at J, with 15 bases between the two ends. Per germline, CDR1 SGHRS and CDR2 YFSETQ. CDR3 residues: CASSLHSIRPEQFF. The CDR3 DNA reads TGCGCCAGCAGCTTACATTCGATCAGGCCTGAGCAGTTCTTC.